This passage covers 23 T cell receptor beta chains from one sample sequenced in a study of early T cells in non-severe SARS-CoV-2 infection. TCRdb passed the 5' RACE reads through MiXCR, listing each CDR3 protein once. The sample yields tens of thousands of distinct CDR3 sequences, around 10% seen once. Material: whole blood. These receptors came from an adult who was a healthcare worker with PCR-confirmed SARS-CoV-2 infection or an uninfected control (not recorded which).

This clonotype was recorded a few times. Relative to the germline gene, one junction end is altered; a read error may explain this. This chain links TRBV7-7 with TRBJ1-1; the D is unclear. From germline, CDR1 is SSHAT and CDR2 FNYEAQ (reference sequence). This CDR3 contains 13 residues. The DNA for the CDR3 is TGTGCTAGCAGCCTGAAGGGAGGGAGGGAAGCTTTCTTT. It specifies CASSLKGGREAFF. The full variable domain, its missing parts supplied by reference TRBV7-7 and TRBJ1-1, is GAGVSQSPRYKVTKRGQDVTLRCDPISSHATLYWYQQALGQGPEFLTYFNYEAQPDKSGLPSDRFSAERPEGSISTLTIQRTEQRDSAMYRCASSLKGGREAFFGQGTRLTVV.

The CDR3 here is CASSLLAGGANEQYF. The CDR3 DNA sequence: TGTGCCAGCAGTCTTCTAGCGGGGGGTGCCAACGAGCAGTACTTC. V is TRBV3-1 and J is TRBJ2-7, with TRBD2 matching over 11 bases. The CDR3 is 15 residues long. Trimming at V came to 6 bases and at J to 5 bases, leaving 9 bases not matched to a gene. Germline V gene sequence: CDR1 LGHDT, CDR2 YNNKEL (reference sequence).

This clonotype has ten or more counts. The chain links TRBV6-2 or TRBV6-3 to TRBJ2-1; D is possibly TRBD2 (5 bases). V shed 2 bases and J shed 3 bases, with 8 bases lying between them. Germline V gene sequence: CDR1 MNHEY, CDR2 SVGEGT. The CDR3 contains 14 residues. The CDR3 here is CASSYGSRYNEQFF. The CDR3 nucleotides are TGTGCCAGCAGTTACGGGAGCCGCTACAATGAGCAGTTCTTC.

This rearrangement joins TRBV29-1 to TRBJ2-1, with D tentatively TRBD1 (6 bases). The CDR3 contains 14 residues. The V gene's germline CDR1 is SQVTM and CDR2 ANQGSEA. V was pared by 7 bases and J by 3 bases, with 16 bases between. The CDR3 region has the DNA TGCAGCGGGCAGGACAGAGGGATCTACAATGAGCAGTTCTTC. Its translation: CSGQDRGIYNEQFF.

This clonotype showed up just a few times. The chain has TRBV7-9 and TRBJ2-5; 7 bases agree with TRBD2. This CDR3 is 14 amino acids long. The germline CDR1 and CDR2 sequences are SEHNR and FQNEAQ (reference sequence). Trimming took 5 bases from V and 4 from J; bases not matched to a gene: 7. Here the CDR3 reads CASSGEGRPETQYF. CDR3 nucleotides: TGTGCCAGCAGCGGGGAGGGCCGCCCAGAGACCCAGTACTTC.

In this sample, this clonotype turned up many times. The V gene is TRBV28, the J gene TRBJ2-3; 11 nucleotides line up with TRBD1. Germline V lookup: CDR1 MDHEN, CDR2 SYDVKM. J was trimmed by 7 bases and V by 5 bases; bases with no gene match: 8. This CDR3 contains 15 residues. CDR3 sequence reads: CASSTGGTGGNTQYF. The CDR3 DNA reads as TGTGCCAGCAGTACTGGGGGGACAGGGGGAAATACGCAGTATTTT. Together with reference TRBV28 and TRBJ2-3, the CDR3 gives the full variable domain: DVKVTQSSRYLVKRTGEKVFLECVQDMDHENMFWYRQDPGLGLRLIYFSYDVKMKEKGDIPEGYSVSREKKERFSLILESASTNQTSMYLCASSTGGTGGNTQYFGPGTRLTVL.

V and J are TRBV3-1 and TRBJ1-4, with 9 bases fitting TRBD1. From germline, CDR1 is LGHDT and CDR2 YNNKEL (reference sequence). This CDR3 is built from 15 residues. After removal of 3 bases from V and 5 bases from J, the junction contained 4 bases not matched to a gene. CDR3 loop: CASSQTGTGNEKLFF. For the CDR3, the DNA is TGTGCCAGCAGCCAGACCGGGACAGGGAATGAAAAACTGTTTTTT.

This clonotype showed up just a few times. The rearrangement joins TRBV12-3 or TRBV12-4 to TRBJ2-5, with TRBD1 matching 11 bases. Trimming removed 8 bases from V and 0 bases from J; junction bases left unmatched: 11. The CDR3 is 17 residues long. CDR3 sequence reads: CASSSSGTGGYQETQYF. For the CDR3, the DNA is TGTGCCAGCTCCTCTTCCGGGACAGGGGGGTACCAAGAGACCCAGTACTTC.

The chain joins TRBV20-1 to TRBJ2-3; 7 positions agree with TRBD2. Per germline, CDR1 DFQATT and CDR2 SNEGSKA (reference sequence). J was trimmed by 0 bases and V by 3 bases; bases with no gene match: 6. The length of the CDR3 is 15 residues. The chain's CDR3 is CSARGLRSSTDTQYF. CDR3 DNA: TGCAGTGCTAGGGGACTACGATCTAGCACAGATACGCAGTATTTT.

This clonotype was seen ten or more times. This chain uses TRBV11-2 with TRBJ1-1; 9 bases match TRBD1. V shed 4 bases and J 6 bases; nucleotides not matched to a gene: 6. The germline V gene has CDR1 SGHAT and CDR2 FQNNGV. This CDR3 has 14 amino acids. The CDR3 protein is CASSYGQGWAEAFF. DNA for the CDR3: TGTGCCAGCAGCTATGGACAGGGGTGGGCTGAAGCTTTCTTT.

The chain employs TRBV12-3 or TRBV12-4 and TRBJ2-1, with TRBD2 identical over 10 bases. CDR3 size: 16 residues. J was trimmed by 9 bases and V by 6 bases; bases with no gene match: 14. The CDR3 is CASRASTGSGRGEQFF. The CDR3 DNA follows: TGTGCCAGCAGGGCTTCTACAGGGAGCGGGAGGGGTGAGCAGTTCTTC.

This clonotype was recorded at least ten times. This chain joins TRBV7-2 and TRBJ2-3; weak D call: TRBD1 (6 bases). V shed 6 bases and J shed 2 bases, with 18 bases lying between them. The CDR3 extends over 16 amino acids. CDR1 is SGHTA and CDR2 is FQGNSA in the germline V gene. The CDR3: CASSARGTVNTDTQYF. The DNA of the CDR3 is TGTGCCAGCAGTGCCAGGGGTACTGTGAACACAGATACGCAGTATTTT. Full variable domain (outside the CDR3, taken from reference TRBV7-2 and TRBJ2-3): GAGVSQSPSNKVTEKGKDVELRCDPISGHTALYWYRQSLGQGLEFLIYFQGNSAPDKSGLPSDRFSAERTGGSVSTLTIQRTQQEDSAVYLCASSARGTVNTDTQYFGPGTRLTVL.

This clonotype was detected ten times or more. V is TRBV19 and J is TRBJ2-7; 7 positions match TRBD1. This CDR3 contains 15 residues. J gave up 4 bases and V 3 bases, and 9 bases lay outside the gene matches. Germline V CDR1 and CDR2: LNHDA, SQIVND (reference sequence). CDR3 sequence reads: CASSIATGLGYEQYF. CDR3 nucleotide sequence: TGTGCCAGTAGTATTGCGACAGGGTTGGGGTACGAGCAGTACTTC. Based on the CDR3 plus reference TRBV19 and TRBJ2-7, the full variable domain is DGGITQSPKYLFRKEGQNVTLSCEQNLNHDAMYWYRQDPGQGLRLIYYSQIVNDFQKGDIAEGYSVSREKKESFPLTVTSAQKNPTAFYLCASSIATGLGYEQYFGPGTRLTVT.

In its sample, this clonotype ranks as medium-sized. The CDR3: CASSISTSGNEETQYF. CDR3 DNA: TGTGCCAGTAGTATCTCGACTAGCGGGAATGAAGAGACCCAGTACTTC. The chain recombines TRBV19 with TRBJ2-5; 11 nucleotides line up with TRBD2. Per the germline V gene, CDR1 is LNHDA and CDR2 is SQIVND (reference sequence). Losses at the gene ends were 3 bases for V and 3 bases for J; bases not matched to a gene: 6. CDR3 length equals 16 residues. The variable domain in full, with the rest retrieved from reference TRBV19 and TRBJ2-5, is DGGITQSPKYLFRKEGQNVTLSCEQNLNHDAMYWYRQDPGQGLRLIYYSQIVNDFQKGDIAEGYSVSREKKESFPLTVTSAQKNPTAFYLCASSISTSGNEETQYFGPGTRLLVL.

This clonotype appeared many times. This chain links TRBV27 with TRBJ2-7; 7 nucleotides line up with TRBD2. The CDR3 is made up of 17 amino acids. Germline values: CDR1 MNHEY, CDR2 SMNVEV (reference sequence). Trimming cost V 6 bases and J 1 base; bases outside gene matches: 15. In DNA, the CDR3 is TGTGCCAGCAGCCCTTACCCCAGGGCGGGAGCGTCCTACGAGCAGTACTTC. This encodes CASSPYPRAGASYEQYF.

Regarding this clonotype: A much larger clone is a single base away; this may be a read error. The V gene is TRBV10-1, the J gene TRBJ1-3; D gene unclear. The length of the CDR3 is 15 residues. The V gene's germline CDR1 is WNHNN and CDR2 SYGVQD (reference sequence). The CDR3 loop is CTSSPAGNSGNTIYF. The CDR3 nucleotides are TGCACCAGCAGTCCGGCTGGAAACTCTGGAAACACCATATATTTT.

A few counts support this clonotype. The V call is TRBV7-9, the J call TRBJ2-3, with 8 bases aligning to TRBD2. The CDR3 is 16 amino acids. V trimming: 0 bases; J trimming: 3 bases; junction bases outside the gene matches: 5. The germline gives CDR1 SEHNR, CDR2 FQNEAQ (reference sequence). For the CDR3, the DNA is TGTGCCAGCAGCTTAGCGTCGACTAGCGATACAGATACGCAGTATTTT. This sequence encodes CASSLASTSDTDTQYF.

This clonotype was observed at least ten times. The CDR3 DNA reads TGTGCCAGCAGCCGTAGCGGAGCGGTGAATGAGCAGTTCTTC. This gives the protein CASSRSGAVNEQFF. The genes are TRBV7-9 and TRBJ2-1; D is possibly TRBD2 (6 bases). Germline V gene sequence: CDR1 SEHNR, CDR2 FQNEAQ (reference sequence). V was trimmed by 5 bases and J by 7 bases, leaving 15 bases between them. The CDR3 is 14 amino acids.

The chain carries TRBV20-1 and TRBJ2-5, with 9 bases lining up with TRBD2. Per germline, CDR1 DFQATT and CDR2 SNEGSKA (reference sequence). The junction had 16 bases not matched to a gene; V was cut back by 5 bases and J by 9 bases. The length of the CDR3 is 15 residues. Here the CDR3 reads CSAPPAGGRDGAQYF. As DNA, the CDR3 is TGCAGTGCTCCCCCAGCGGGAGGCCGGGATGGGGCCCAGTACTTC.

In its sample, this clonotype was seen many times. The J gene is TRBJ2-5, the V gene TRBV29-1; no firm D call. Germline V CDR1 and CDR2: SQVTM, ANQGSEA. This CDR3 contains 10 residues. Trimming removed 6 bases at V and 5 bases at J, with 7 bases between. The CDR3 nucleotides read TGCAGCGTGGGCCTGGAGACCCAGTACTTC. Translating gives CSVGLETQYF.

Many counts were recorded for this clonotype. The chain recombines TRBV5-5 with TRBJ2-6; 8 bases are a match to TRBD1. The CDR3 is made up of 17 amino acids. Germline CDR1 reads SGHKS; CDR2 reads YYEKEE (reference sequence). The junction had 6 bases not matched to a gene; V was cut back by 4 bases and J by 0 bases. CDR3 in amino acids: CASSPDRGNSGANVLTF. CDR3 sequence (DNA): TGTGCCAGCAGCCCTGACAGGGGAAACTCTGGGGCCAACGTCCTGACTTTC.

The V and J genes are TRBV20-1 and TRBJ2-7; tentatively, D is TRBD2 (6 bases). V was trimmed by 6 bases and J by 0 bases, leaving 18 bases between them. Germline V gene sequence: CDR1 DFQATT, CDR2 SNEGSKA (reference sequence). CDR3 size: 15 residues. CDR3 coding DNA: TGCAGTGCAGAGGGCCTAGCGCATACCTCCTACGAGCAGTACTTC. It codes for CSAEGLAHTSYEQYF.

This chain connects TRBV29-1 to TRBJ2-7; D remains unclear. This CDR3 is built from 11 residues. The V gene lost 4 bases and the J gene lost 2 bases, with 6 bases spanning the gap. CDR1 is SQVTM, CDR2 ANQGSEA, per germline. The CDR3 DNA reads TGCAGCGTTGGATCAGCCTACGAGCAGTACTTC. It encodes CSVGSAYEQYF.